Listed below are T cell receptor beta chains from one sample, sequenced in a study of monozygotic twins with inflammatory bowel disease. Reprocessing the 5' RACE reads, TCRdb reports a single entry for every CDR3 protein and omits DNA. This sample lists a few hundred thousand distinct CDR3 sequences; its ten largest clones have 5.6%. Sequenced sample: blood. The source is a human donor with ulcerative colitis or Crohn's disease, or a healthy co-twin of an affected twin (not recorded which). CDR3s include the opening cysteine and the closing phenylalanine or tryptophan.

J gene: TRBJ2-5; V gene: TRBV7-2; CDR3 protein: CASSLVHQETQYF
J gene: TRBJ1-3; V gene: TRBV7-2; CDR3 protein: CASSFGVGGNTIYF
J gene: TRBJ2-4; V gene: TRBV11-1; CDR3 protein: CASSPRDSLAKNIQYF
J gene: TRBJ2-7; V gene: TRBV20-1; CDR3 protein: CSARDINFWDRGYSSYEQYF
J gene: TRBJ2-5; V gene: TRBV12-3/TRBV12-4; CDR3 protein: CASSFGQTQYF
J gene: TRBJ1-1; V gene: TRBV18; CDR3 protein: CASSPLRGRTEAFF
J gene: TRBJ2-1; V gene: TRBV10-3; CDR3 protein: CAISVGGLAGLNEQFF
J gene: TRBJ2-7; V gene: TRBV7-2; CDR3 protein: CASSLFVTASSYEQYF
J gene: TRBJ1-6; V gene: TRBV27; CDR3 protein: CASSLESAGSYNSPLHF
J gene: TRBJ2-2; V gene: TRBV4-3; CDR3 protein: CASSPARGQGFSGELFF
J gene: TRBJ2-1; V gene: TRBV18; CDR3 protein: CASSQLAGALNEQFF
J gene: TRBJ1-5; V gene: TRBV12-3/TRBV12-4; CDR3 protein: CASSFGQPQHF
J gene: TRBJ1-1; V gene: TRBV20-1; CDR3 protein: CSATDRGTEAFF
J gene: TRBJ2-7; V gene: TRBV7-2; CDR3 protein: CASSFTTGAEQYF
J gene: TRBJ2-7; V gene: TRBV5-1; CDR3 protein: CASSLVGAGKSNEQYF
J gene: TRBJ1-6; V gene: TRBV20-1; CDR3 protein: CSARVGQGPSPLHF
J gene: TRBJ1-3; V gene: TRBV12-3/TRBV12-4; CDR3 protein: CASSFSSSGNTIYF
J gene: TRBJ2-1; V gene: TRBV12-3/TRBV12-4; CDR3 protein: CASSLTSGTTSYNEQFF
J gene: TRBJ2-7; V gene: TRBV20-1; CDR3 protein: CSARDSLAYEQYF
J gene: TRBJ2-7; V gene: TRBV4-3; CDR3 protein: CASSQDWARETYEQYF
J gene: TRBJ2-7; V gene: TRBV20-1; CDR3 protein: CSARAIRTYSYEQYF
J gene: TRBJ2-2; V gene: TRBV19; CDR3 protein: CASTSSSEDREVGELFF
J gene: TRBJ2-1; V gene: TRBV12-3/TRBV12-4; CDR3 protein: CASTSGTGGNEQFF
J gene: TRBJ2-1; V gene: TRBV6-5; CDR3 protein: CASSYSGTSYHNEQFF
J gene: TRBJ1-1; V gene: TRBV12-3/TRBV12-4; CDR3 protein: CASRAQGRNTEAFF
J gene: TRBJ2-4; V gene: TRBV30; CDR3 protein: CAWKALGKNIQYF
J gene: TRBJ2-1; V gene: TRBV19; CDR3 protein: CASSWTSGGPGGQFF
J gene: TRBJ2-3; V gene: TRBV4-2; CDR3 protein: CASSQDLDTQYF
J gene: TRBJ2-5; V gene: TRBV6-5; CDR3 protein: CASSSLTGRAKETQYF
J gene: TRBJ2-7; V gene: TRBV7-9; CDR3 protein: CASSLLRDGSYEQYF
J gene: TRBJ1-2; V gene: TRBV6-5; CDR3 protein: CASSSGTVNYGYTF
J gene: TRBJ2-7; V gene: TRBV20-1; CDR3 protein: CSARSRTGLYEQYF
J gene: TRBJ1-1; V gene: TRBV3-1; CDR3 protein: CASSRTWNTEAFF
J gene: TRBJ1-2; V gene: TRBV7-9; CDR3 protein: CASSLAEDYGYTF
J gene: TRBJ2-7; V gene: TRBV12-3/TRBV12-4; CDR3 protein: CASSLAGVQYYEQYF
J gene: TRBJ1-4; V gene: TRBV29-1; CDR3 protein: CSVAIGTGGNEKLFF
J gene: TRBJ2-5; V gene: TRBV12-3/TRBV12-4; CDR3 protein: CASSWTGAGETQYF
J gene: TRBJ1-2; V gene: TRBV29-1; CDR3 protein: CSVTGQRANYGYTF
J gene: TRBJ1-5; V gene: TRBV6-5; CDR3 protein: CASRVTANSNQPQHF
J gene: TRBJ2-7; V gene: TRBV5-1; CDR3 protein: CASSLDRAPSYEQYF
J gene: TRBJ2-7; V gene: TRBV2; CDR3 protein: CASTPMGGYEQYF
J gene: TRBJ2-1; V gene: TRBV27; CDR3 protein: CASKWGGRTSGRDNEQFF
J gene: TRBJ1-2; V gene: TRBV16; CDR3 protein: CASSQSSGLYGYTF
J gene: TRBJ2-2; V gene: TRBV6-2/TRBV6-3; CDR3 protein: CASSLLGGWVNTGELFF
J gene: TRBJ1-5; V gene: TRBV7-9; CDR3 protein: CASSLGPGAQHF
J gene: TRBJ2-7; V gene: TRBV10-3; CDR3 protein: CAISEPSGTSYEQNF
J gene: TRBJ2-7; V gene: TRBV7-9; CDR3 protein: CASSLRELGYEQYF
J gene: TRBJ2-1; V gene: TRBV7-9; CDR3 protein: CASSRDAYNEQFF
J gene: TRBJ1-5; V gene: TRBV24-1; CDR3 protein: CATSDQGGNQPQHF
J gene: TRBJ1-1; V gene: TRBV7-2; CDR3 protein: CASSLTRGEAFF
J gene: TRBJ2-1; V gene: TRBV29-1; CDR3 protein: CSAVQGSYNEQFF
J gene: TRBJ2-2; V gene: TRBV7-9; CDR3 protein: CASSSINTGELFF
J gene: TRBJ2-3; V gene: TRBV2; CDR3 protein: CASSAGGRASTDTQYF
J gene: TRBJ2-4; V gene: TRBV7-2; CDR3 protein: CASSLVPGQAKNIQYF
J gene: TRBJ2-3; V gene: TRBV6-1; CDR3 protein: CASSLPRRSTDTQYF
J gene: TRBJ2-1; V gene: TRBV12-3/TRBV12-4; CDR3 protein: CASSFRGTSSYNEQFF
J gene: TRBJ2-5; V gene: TRBV12-3/TRBV12-4; CDR3 protein: CASSASVGETQYF
J gene: TRBJ1-6; V gene: TRBV7-2; CDR3 protein: CASTSEGGSPLHF
J gene: TRBJ1-1; V gene: TRBV7-9; CDR3 protein: CASRASWAGNTEAFF